Following are 11 T cell receptor beta chains from one sample sequenced in a study of OX40 agonist ivuxolimab in advanced cancers. Libraries were prepared by immunoSEQ multiplex PCR; TCRdb keeps only in-frame clonotypes and omits some of them. The table records under 100,000 clones, 80% to 90% of them present only once. The sample in question was CD4+ or CD8+ T cells sorted from blood, obtained in a trial of the OX40 agonist ivuxolimab. Every receptor here comes from an adult with an advanced solid tumor such as melanoma, head and neck, liver or kidney cancer.

The chain recombines TRBV11-2 with TRBJ2-7, with 12 positions matching TRBD2. The trim removed 5 bases at V and 6 bases at J, leaving 11 bases unmatched. Germline V gene data show CDR1 as SGHAT and CDR2 as FQNNGV. This CDR3 comprises 16 residues. This CDR3 is CASSLRPSGRASEQYF. For the CDR3, the DNA is TGTGCCAGCAGCCTACGACCTAGCGGGAGGGCAAGCGAGCAGTACTTC.

The V and J genes are TRBV6-6 and TRBJ1-5; 7 positions match TRBD1. The germline V gene encodes CDR1 MNHNY and CDR2 SVGAGI (reference sequence). V was clipped by 4 bases and J by 3 bases; unmatched bases: 6. The CDR3 is 15 amino acids. CDR3 loop: CASSLSQGVNQPQHF. CDR3 DNA sequence: TGTGCCAGCAGTTTATCCCAGGGGGTCAATCAGCCCCAGCATTTT.

CDR3 amino acids: CASSQEGRALGYTF. The CDR3, as DNA: TGCGCCAGCAGCCAAGAGGGGAGGGCTCTTGGCTACACCTTC. The chain links TRBV4-1 to TRBJ1-2; D not resolved. Germline lookup yields CDR1 MGHRA and CDR2 YSYEKL. The V end was cut by 0 bases, the J end by 7 bases, with 12 bases between. There are 14 residues in the CDR3.

This clone was found a few times. This rearrangement joins TRBV15 to TRBJ1-5; unclear D gene. The CDR3 consists of 13 residues. The germline V and J ends were trimmed by 0 bases and 3 bases, with 3 bases remaining between them. Per the germline V gene, CDR1 is LNHNV and CDR2 is YYDKDF (reference sequence). Here the CDR3 reads CATSREHNQPQHF. The CDR3 DNA reads as TGTGCCACCAGCAGAGAGCACAATCAGCCCCAGCATTTT.

The chain is built from TRBV28 and TRBJ1-5, with D possibly being TRBD1 (5 bases). CDR1 MDHEN and CDR2 SYDVKM come from the germline V gene. V was cut by 2 bases and J by 2 bases, with 7 bases left in between. This CDR3 is built from 14 residues. The CDR3 here is CASSLRGGNQPQHF. CDR3 in DNA: TGTGCCAGCAGTTTACGGGGGGGCAATCAGCCCCAGCATTTT.

The genes are TRBV4-1 and TRBJ2-1, with D uncertain. With 0 bases removed from V and 1 base from J, the gap between germline ends came to 4 bases. Germline V gives CDR1 MGHRA, CDR2 YSYEKL. This CDR3 contains 14 residues. The CDR3 nucleotides read TGCGCCAGCAGCCAAGAAGGATCCTACAATGAGCAGTTCTTC. Translating it yields CASSQEGSYNEQFF.

This chain joins TRBV5-1 and TRBJ2-5; the match to TRBD1 covers 9 bases. J gave up 2 bases and V 3 bases, and 8 bases lay outside the gene matches. The germline V gene has CDR1 SGHRS and CDR2 YFSETQ. The CDR3 length is 16 residues. The CDR3 DNA reads TGCGCCAGCAGCTCCTCCGGGACAGGGACGCAAGAGACCCAGTACTTC. Amino acids: CASSSSGTGTQETQYF.

The table lists this clone with a count of one. V gene TRBV7-2 combines with J gene TRBJ1-1; 9 bases match TRBD1. CDR1 and CDR2 from the germline V gene are SGHTA and FQGNSA. The junction had 5 bases not matched to a gene; V was cut back by 5 bases and J by 1 base. The CDR3 is 15 residues long. In DNA form, the CDR3 reads TGTGCCAGCAGCCCGGGACAGGGCAGGAACACTGAAGCTTTCTTT. Amino acid sequence: CASSPGQGRNTEAFF.

The genes are TRBV6-1 and TRBJ1-1; 7 bases match TRBD1. V gave up 5 bases and J gave up 1 base; unmatched junction bases: 4. The V gene's germline CDR1 is MNHNS and CDR2 SASEGT. The CDR3 covers 14 residues. The DNA for the CDR3 is TGTGCCAGCAGTCTCCGGGACAGGAACACTGAAGCTTTCTTT. Translation gives CASSLRDRNTEAFF.

The CDR3 sequence is CASSLRRDFRYEQYF. The DNA of the CDR3 is TGTGCCAGCAGCTTACGTCGGGACTTCAGATACGAGCAGTACTTC. This chain joins TRBV7-2 and TRBJ2-7; a possible D gene is TRBD2 (6 bases). The CDR3 loop spans 15 amino acids. The V end was cut by 2 bases, the J end by 4 bases, with 15 bases between. Germline CDR1 is SGHTA and CDR2 is FQGNSA.

The chain has TRBV28 and TRBJ2-7, with D hard to call. From germline, CDR1 is MDHEN and CDR2 SYDVKM. Deletions cut 2 bases from V and 2 bases from J, with 10 bases between. The CDR3 spans 14 residues. Written as DNA, the CDR3 is TGTGCCAGCAGTTTAGGACGTACACCCTACGAGCAGTACTTC. Residues: CASSLGRTPYEQYF.